This T cell receptor (beta chain) was recorded in a study of long-term antiretroviral therapy in people with HIV. Study results and limitations: Clones that had undergone expansion before ART prevailed in the repertoire throughout all time points.

Notes on this clone: Its antigen is still unknown.

Germline V gene sequence: CDR1 SEHNR, CDR2 FQNEAQ (reference sequence). CDR3 length equals 19 residues. Trimming cost V 1 base and J 0 bases, with 20 bases left between them. The assay, immunoSEQ v3.0, was run at survey level. For every sample, sequencing targeted roughly 35,000-50,000 T-cell genomes. TCRdb's copy holds only in-frame clones and misses some; the assay was immunoSEQ multiplex PCR. The table records 10,000 or so clones, 65% to 85% of them present only once. This material consisted of unsorted PBMCs, taken 0.4 years before starting antiretroviral therapy. The sequence derives from a man under 40 with HIV. The gene calls are TRBV7-9 and TRBJ2-3; maybe TRBD2 (8 bases). Here the CDR3 DNA reads TGTGCCAGCAGCTTAGGCCCAGGGGGGCAGCGGGGGAGCACAGATACGCAGTATTTT. Protein sequence: CASSLGPGGQRGSTDTQYF.